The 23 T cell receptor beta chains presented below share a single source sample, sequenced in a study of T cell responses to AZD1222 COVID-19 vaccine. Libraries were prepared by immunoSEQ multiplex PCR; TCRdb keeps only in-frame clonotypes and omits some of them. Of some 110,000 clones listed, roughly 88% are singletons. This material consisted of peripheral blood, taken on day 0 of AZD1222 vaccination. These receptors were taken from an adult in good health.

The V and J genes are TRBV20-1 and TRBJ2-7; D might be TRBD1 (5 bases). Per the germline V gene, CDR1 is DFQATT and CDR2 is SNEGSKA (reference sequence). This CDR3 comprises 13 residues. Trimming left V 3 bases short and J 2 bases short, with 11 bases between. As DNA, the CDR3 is TGCAGTGCTAGTCGCCCAGGGACCTACGAGCAGTACTTC. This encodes CSASRPGTYEQYF.

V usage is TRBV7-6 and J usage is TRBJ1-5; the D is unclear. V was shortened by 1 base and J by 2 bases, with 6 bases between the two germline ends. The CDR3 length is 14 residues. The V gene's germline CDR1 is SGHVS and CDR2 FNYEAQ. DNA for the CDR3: TGTGCCAGCAGCTTAGGGCAGGGCAATCAGCCCCAGCATTTT. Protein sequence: CASSLGQGNQPQHF.

The CDR3 loop reads CASSKGSPGHNTGELFF. CDR3 nucleotide sequence: TGTGCCAGCAGTAAAGGGTCTCCCGGACATAACACCGGGGAGCTGTTTTTT. The chain carries TRBV6-1 and TRBJ2-2; a weak D match, TRBD1 (5 bases). The CDR3 contains 17 residues. The germline V gene has CDR1 MNHNS and CDR2 SASEGT. Trimming removed 5 bases from V and 2 bases from J, with 18 bases in between.

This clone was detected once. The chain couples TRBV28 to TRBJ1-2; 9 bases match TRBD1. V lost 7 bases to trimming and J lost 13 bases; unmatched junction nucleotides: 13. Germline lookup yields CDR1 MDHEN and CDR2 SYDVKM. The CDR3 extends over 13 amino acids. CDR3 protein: CASTRWTGDLPTF. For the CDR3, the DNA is TGTGCCAGCACTCGATGGACAGGGGATCTACCCACCTTC.

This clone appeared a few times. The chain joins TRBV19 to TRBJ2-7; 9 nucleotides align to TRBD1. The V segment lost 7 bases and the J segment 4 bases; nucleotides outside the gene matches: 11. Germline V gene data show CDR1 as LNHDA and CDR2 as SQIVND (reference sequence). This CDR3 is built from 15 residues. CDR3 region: CASTPLRDRAYEQYF. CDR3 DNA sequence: TGTGCCAGTACCCCCCTCCGGGACAGGGCTTACGAGCAGTACTTC. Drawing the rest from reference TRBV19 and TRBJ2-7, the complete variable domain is DGGITQSPKYLFRKEGQNVTLSCEQNLNHDAMYWYRQDPGQGLRLIYYSQIVNDFQKGDIAEGYSVSREKKESFPLTVTSAQKNPTAFYLCASTPLRDRAYEQYFGPGTRLTVT.

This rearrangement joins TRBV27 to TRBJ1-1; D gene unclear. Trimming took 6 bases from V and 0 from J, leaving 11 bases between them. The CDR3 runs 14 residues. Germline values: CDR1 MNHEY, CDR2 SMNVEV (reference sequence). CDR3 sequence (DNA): TGTGCCAGCAGCTTAGACACGATGAACACTGAAGCTTTCTTT. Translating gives CASSLDTMNTEAFF.

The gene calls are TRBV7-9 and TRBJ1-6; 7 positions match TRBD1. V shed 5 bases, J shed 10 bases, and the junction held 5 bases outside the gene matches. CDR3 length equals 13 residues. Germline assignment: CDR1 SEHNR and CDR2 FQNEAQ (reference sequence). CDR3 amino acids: CASSLTGHSPLHF. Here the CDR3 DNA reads TGTGCCAGCAGCCTGACAGGGCACTCACCCCTCCACTTT.

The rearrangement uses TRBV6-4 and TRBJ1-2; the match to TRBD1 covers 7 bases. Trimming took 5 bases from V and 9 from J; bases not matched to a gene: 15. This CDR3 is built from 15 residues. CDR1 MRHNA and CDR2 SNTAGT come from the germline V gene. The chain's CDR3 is CASSTQGADRARYTF. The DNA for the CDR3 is TGTGCCAGCAGTACCCAAGGAGCCGACAGGGCACGCTACACCTTC.

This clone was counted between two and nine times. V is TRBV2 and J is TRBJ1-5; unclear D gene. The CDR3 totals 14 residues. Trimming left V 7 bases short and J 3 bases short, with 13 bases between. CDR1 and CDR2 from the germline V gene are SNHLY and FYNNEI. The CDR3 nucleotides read TGTGCCAGCAATCCCCGGGCAGTCAATCAGCCCCAGCATTTT. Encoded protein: CASNPRAVNQPQHF.

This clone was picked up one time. The CDR3 sequence is CASSPHTGDGLENTEAFF. The DNA for the CDR3 is TGCGCCAGCAGCCCCCATACAGGGGATGGGCTGGAGAACACTGAAGCTTTCTTT. The gene calls are TRBV5-1 and TRBJ1-1, with 7 bases matching TRBD1. CDR3 length equals 18 residues. V lost 4 bases to trimming and J lost 1 base; unmatched junction nucleotides: 16. CDR1 is SGHRS, CDR2 YFSETQ, per germline.

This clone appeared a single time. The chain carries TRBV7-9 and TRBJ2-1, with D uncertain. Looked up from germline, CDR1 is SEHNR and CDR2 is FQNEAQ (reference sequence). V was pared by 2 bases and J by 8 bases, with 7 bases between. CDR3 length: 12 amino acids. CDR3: CASSLSVDEQFF. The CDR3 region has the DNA TGTGCCAGCAGCTTAAGTGTCGATGAGCAGTTCTTC.

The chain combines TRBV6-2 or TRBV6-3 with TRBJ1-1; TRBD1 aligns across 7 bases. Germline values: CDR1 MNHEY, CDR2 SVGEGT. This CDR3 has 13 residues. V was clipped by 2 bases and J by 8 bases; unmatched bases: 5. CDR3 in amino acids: CASSYPYRGEAFF. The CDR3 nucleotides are TGTGCCAGCAGTTACCCCTACAGGGGCGAAGCTTTCTTT.

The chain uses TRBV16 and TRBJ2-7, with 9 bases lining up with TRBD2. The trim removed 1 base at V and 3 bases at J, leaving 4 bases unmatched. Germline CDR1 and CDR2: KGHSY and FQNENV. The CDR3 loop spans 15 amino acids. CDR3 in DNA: TGTGCCAGCAGCCAATATGGCGGGAGGGACTACGAGCAGTACTTC. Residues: CASSQYGGRDYEQYF.

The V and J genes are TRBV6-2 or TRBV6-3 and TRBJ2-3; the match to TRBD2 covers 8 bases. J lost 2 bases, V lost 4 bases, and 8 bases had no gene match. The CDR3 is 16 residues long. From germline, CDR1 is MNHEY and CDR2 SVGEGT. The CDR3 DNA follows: TGTGCCAGCAGTTCGCCGGGTAGCGGGGTCACAGATACGCAGTATTTT. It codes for CASSSPGSGVTDTQYF.

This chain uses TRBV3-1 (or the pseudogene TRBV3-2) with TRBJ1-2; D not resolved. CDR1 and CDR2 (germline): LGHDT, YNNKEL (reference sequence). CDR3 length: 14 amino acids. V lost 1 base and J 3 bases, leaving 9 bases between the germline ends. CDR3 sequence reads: CASSQGIIYYGYTF. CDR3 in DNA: TGTGCCAGCAGCCAAGGGATAATATACTATGGCTACACCTTC.

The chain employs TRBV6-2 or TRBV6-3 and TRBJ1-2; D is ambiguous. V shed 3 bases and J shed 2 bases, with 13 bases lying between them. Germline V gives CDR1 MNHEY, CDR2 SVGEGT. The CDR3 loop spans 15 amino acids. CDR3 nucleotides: TGTGCCAGCAGTTATGAGAGAAGAGGGAACTATGGCTACACCTTC. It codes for CASSYERRGNYGYTF.

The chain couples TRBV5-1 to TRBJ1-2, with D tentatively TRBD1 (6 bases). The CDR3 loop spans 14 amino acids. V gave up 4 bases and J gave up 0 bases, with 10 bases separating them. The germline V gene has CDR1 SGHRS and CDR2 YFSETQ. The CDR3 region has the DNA TGCGCCAGCAGCCAACGGACAGCTAACTATGGCTACACCTTC. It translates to CASSQRTANYGYTF.

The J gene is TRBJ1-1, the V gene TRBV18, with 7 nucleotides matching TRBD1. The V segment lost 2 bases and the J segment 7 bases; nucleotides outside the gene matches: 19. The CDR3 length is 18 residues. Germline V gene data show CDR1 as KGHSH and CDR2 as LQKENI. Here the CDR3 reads CASSPGYPSGGGHNEAFF. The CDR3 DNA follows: TGTGCCAGCTCACCAGGCTACCCCTCAGGGGGGGGGCACAATGAAGCTTTCTTT.

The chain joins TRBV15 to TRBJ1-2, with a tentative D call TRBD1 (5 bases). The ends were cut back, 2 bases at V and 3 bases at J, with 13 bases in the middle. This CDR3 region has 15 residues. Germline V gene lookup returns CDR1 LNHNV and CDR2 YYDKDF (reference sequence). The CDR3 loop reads CATSRPAQGHYGYTF. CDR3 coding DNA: TGTGCCACCAGCAGACCTGCCCAGGGCCACTATGGCTACACCTTC.

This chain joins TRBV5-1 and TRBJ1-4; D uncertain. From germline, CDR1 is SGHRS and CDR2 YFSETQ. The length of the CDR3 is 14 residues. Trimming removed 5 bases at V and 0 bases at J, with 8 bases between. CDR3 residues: CASRGIATNEKLFF. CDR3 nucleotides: TGCGCCAGCAGAGGGATAGCAACTAATGAAAAACTGTTTTTT.

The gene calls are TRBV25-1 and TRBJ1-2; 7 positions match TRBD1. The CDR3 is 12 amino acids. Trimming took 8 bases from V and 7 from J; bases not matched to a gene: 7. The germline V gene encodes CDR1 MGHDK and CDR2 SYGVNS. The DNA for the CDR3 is TGTGCCAGCGCCAAACAGGGGTCTGGCTACACCTTC. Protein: CASAKQGSGYTF.

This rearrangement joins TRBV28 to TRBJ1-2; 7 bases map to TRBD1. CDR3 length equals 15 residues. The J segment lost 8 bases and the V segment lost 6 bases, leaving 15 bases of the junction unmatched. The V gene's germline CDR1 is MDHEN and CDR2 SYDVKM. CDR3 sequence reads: CASSRPGTVRMGYTF. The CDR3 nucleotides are TGTGCCAGCAGCCGCCCCGGGACAGTAAGGATGGGCTACACCTTC.

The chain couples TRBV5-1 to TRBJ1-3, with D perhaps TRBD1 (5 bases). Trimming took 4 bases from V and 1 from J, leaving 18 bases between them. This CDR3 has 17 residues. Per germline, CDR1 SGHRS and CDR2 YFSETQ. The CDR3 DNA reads TGCGCCAGCAGCCCCTTGCAGGGAGCCGGATCTGGAAACACCATATATTTT. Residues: CASSPLQGAGSGNTIYF.